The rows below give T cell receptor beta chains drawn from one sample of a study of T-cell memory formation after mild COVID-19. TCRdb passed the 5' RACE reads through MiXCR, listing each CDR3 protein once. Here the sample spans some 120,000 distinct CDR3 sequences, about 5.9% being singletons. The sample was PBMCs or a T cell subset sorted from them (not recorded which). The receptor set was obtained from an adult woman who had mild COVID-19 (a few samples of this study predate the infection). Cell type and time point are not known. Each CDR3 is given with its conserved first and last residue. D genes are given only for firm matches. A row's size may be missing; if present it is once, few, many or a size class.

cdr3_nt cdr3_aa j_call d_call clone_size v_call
TGCGCCAGCAGCTTGAAGGTTACAGGGGAAAACATTCAGTACTTC CASSLKVTGENIQYF TRBJ2-4 TRBD1 many TRBV5-1
TGTGCCAGCAGCATTCAGGGGTCAGGCTCCTACAATGAGCAGTTCTTC CASSIQGSGSYNEQFF TRBJ2-1 . many TRBV7-2
TGTGCCACCAGAGACCGGGACGCGAAGACCCAGTACTTC CATRDRDAKTQYF TRBJ2-5 . few TRBV24-1
TGTGCCAGCAGAGTGGACAGGGGATCGAACACTGAAGCTTTCTTT CASRVDRGSNTEAFF TRBJ1-1 TRBD1 . TRBV7-3
TGTGCCAGCAGTTTTCACACGAACACCGGGGAGCTGTTTTTT CASSFHTNTGELFF TRBJ2-2 . . TRBV12-3/TRBV12-4
TGTGCCAGCAGCTTAAAAACTGAAGCTTTCTTT CASSLKTEAFF TRBJ1-1 . few TRBV7-9
TGTGCCAGCAGCGTCCCGGGACAGGGACACACCGGGGAGCTGTTTTTT CASSVPGQGHTGELFF TRBJ2-2 TRBD1 . TRBV5-4
TGTGCCAGCAGTTTACTGGGACGCCTGACAGATACGCAGTATTTT CASSLLGRLTDTQYF TRBJ2-3 . few TRBV12-3/TRBV12-4
TGTGCCAGCAGCCAAGGACAGGGTGGCACAGATACGCAGTATTTT CASSQGQGGTDTQYF TRBJ2-3 TRBD1 many TRBV4-2
TGCAGCGTTGCAAGCGGGGGGGGAAATGAGCAGTTCTTC CSVASGGGNEQFF TRBJ2-1 TRBD2 many TRBV29-1
TGTGCCAGCAGCGCCCGACTAGCGGGAGGAGCAGATACGCAGTATTTT CASSARLAGGADTQYF TRBJ2-3 TRBD2 . TRBV7-9
TGTGCCAGTAGAGATCCAAACTCCCGCCAGCCCGGGAGCGGCTACACCTTC CASRDPNSRQPGSGYTF TRBJ1-2 . . TRBV19
TGTGCTAGTGGTTCCCCGGGCTGGCGGGAGGTGGGTGAGCAGTTCTTC CASGSPGWREVGEQFF TRBJ2-1 TRBD2 many TRBV12-5
TGTGCCAGCAGTGGCGGGATTAATTCACCCCTCCACTTT CASSGGINSPLHF TRBJ1-6 . many TRBV6-1
TGTGCCAGCAGCCTGCGGTCAACTAATGAAAAACTGTTTTTT CASSLRSTNEKLFF TRBJ1-4 . . TRBV9
TGTGCCAGCAGCTTGTACTCGGGCGGGGGGAACTCCTACGAGCAGTACTTC CASSLYSGGGNSYEQYF TRBJ2-7 TRBD2 many TRBV7-8
TGTGCCAGCAGCCCTGCGGCTAATGAAAAACTGTTTTTT CASSPAANEKLFF TRBJ1-4 . . TRBV7-9
TGTGCCAGCAGGACAGGGGGCGCGCATTCACCCCTCCACTTT CASRTGGAHSPLHF TRBJ1-6 TRBD1 . TRBV12-3/TRBV12-4
TGTGCCAGCAGAACAAACCAGGGTATCGGCGGGGAGCTGTTTTTT CASRTNQGIGGELFF TRBJ2-2 . many TRBV12-3/TRBV12-4
TGTGCCAGCAGCTCCCCCGGGGGGGAGCAGTACTTC CASSSPGGEQYF TRBJ2-7 TRBD2 . TRBV11-2
TGTGCCAGCAGCAGCACAGCAAATAATTCACCCCTCCACTTT CASSSTANNSPLHF TRBJ1-6 . . TRBV7-6
TGTGCCAGCAGCCAATATATCCACGAGCAGTACTTC CASSQYIHEQYF TRBJ2-7 . many TRBV3-1
TGTGCCAGCAGCTCAGGGGGCGAAAACACTGAAGCTTTCTTT CASSSGGENTEAFF TRBJ1-1 TRBD1 few TRBV7-9
TGCGCCAGCAGCAAGGGGTCTGCCGGGACTAGCCCAGATACGCAGTATTTT CASSKGSAGTSPDTQYF TRBJ2-3 TRBD2 many TRBV4-3
TGTGCCAGCAGCCGCGGGACTAGCGGGGGGGCGAGCTCCTACGAGCAGTACTTC CASSRGTSGGASSYEQYF TRBJ2-7 TRBD2 few TRBV4-2
TGTGCCAGCAGTACTCCGACAGGAGCTAACTATGGCTACACCTTC CASSTPTGANYGYTF TRBJ1-2 . few TRBV12-3/TRBV12-4
TGCGCCAGCAGCTTGGTACAGGGAGGGAACACTGAAGCTTTCTTT CASSLVQGGNTEAFF TRBJ1-1 . few TRBV5-1
TGTGCCAGCAGCTTATGGATGGGACGGAACACTGAAGCTTTCTTT CASSLWMGRNTEAFF TRBJ1-1 . many TRBV7-9
TGTGCTAGCAGCGTAGGGGGAGCTCCCTACAATGAGCAGTTCTTC CASSVGGAPYNEQFF TRBJ2-1 . few TRBV7-7
TGCGCCAGCAGCCACCGAGGACTGGACTACGAGCAGTACTTC CASSHRGLDYEQYF TRBJ2-7 . many TRBV5-1
TGTGCCAGCAGCTACGGGACTAGCGGGAGGATGGTGGATAGGAATGAGCAGTTCTTC CASSYGTSGRMVDRNEQFF TRBJ2-1 TRBD2 . TRBV7-9
TGTGCCAGCAGCCATGGAACCGGGACAGTAGCCAAAAACATTCAGTACTTC CASSHGTGTVAKNIQYF TRBJ2-4 TRBD1 many TRBV4-2
TGCGCCAGCAGCGAAAGGACAGGGGCCCACGAGCAGTACTTC CASSERTGAHEQYF TRBJ2-7 TRBD1 . TRBV5-1